A selection of T cell receptor beta chains follows, all from one sample in a study of T cell repertoires in ileal Crohn's disease. Only in-frame clones appear in the TCRdb table, and some are missing; sequencing was by immunoSEQ multiplex PCR. Here the sample spans 1,900 or so clones, around 82% being singletons. Sequencing was done on a sample of ileal tissue. The receptors originated from an adult with Crohn's disease. The CDR3 runs from the conserved cysteine through the conserved F or W. A D gene is named only where the DNA matches it firmly. Some rows have no size entry. The others give once, few or many, or a class for an expanded clone.

D gene,clone size,J gene,V gene,CDR3 DNA,CDR3 protein
NA,few,TRBJ2-3,TRBV28,TGTGCCAGCAGTTCTACAGGGCACACAGATACGCAGTATTTT,CASSSTGHTDTQYF
TRBD1,NA,TRBJ2-5,TRBV30,TGTGCCTGGAGTGTAGGGGCAATGGCAGGGGGTCGGGAGACCCAGTACTTC,CAWSVGAMAGGRETQYF
NA,NA,TRBJ2-1,TRBV7-2,TGTGCCAGCCGTCGAGGTACTGAGCAGTTCTTC,CASRRGTEQFF
NA,NA,TRBJ1-2,TRBV5-1,TGCGCCAGCAGCTTGAATGGAGGGGCGTTAGGCTACACCTTC,CASSLNGGALGYTF
TRBD1,NA,TRBJ2-1,TRBV6-1,TGTGCCAGCAGCGAAATGCCCGGGACAGGGAATGAGCAGTTCTTC,CASSEMPGTGNEQFF
TRBD2,NA,TRBJ2-1,TRBV5-5,TGTGCCAGCAGCGTAACTAGCGGGAGAGGCAATGAGCAGTTCTTC,CASSVTSGRGNEQFF
TRBD1,NA,TRBJ1-5,TRBV30,TGTGCCTGGCAGACAGGGGGCGTTCAGCCCCAGCATTTT,CAWQTGGVQPQHF
TRBD1,NA,TRBJ1-1,TRBV5-1,TGCGCCAGCAGCTTGGGTCGGAGGACAGGGGGCATGAACACTGAAGCTTTCTTT,CASSLGRRTGGMNTEAFF
NA,NA,TRBJ2-1,TRBV5-5,TGTGCCAGCAGCTTGACAGAATCCTCCTACAATGAGCAGTTCTTC,CASSLTESSYNEQFF
TRBD1,NA,TRBJ2-1,TRBV5-1,TGCGCCAGCAGCTTTTTGCCAGGGGGCCCAGAGCAGTTCTTC,CASSFLPGGPEQFF
NA,NA,TRBJ2-3,TRBV5-1,TGCGCCAGCAGCGTATCCTCCGTCCCAGATACGCAGTATTTT,CASSVSSVPDTQYF
TRBD1,NA,TRBJ2-7,TRBV14,TGTGCCAGCAGCCCCTTAATCGGGACAGGGGGCGAGCAGTACTTC,CASSPLIGTGGEQYF
TRBD2,NA,TRBJ2-1,TRBV5-8,TGTGCCAGCAGCTTGGCTAGGATAGCGGGAAGCCACAATGAGCAGTTCTTC,CASSLARIAGSHNEQFF
TRBD2,once,TRBJ2-3,TRBV7-2,TGTGCCAGCAGAATTAGCGGGCTCACAGATACGCAGTATTTT,CASRISGLTDTQYF
NA,NA,TRBJ2-2,TRBV9,TGTGCCAGCAGCGTAGCAGGGGCCCCCCTGAACACCGGGGAGCTGTTTTTT,CASSVAGAPLNTGELFF
TRBD2,NA,TRBJ2-1,TRBV27,TGTGCCAGCAGTTTTTTCGGGACTAGCGGCAATGAGCAGTTCTTC,CASSFFGTSGNEQFF
NA,NA,TRBJ1-1,TRBV30,TGTGCCTGGAGCGTGGGGGCAGGCACTGAAGCTTTCTTT,CAWSVGAGTEAFF
NA,NA,TRBJ1-2,TRBV4-1,TGCGCCAGCAGCCAACACGTCAGTGCTAGCAACTATGGCTACACCTTC,CASSQHVSASNYGYTF
TRBD1,NA,TRBJ1-2,TRBV29-1,TGCAGCGGAACCGGGACAGGGGGCGACACGAATGGCTACACCTTC,CSGTGTGGDTNGYTF
NA,NA,TRBJ1-3,TRBV14,TGTGCCAGCAGCCTCGCGGGAGGTGGCGGAAACACCATATATTTT,CASSLAGGGGNTIYF
TRBD1,few,TRBJ1-1,TRBV27,TGTGCCAGCAAGCCCTCCCCGGACAGGGGGCAGACTGAAGCTTTCTTT,CASKPSPDRGQTEAFF
NA,NA,TRBJ2-1,TRBV28,TGTGCCAGCAGTTTAGCAACACAGGGAGGGTGGAATGAGCAGTTCTTC,CASSLATQGGWNEQFF
NA,NA,TRBJ1-1,TRBV2,TGTGCCAGCAGTCCGAGGGCCGAGGCGACTGAAGCTTTCTTT,CASSPRAEATEAFF
TRBD1,NA,TRBJ1-2,TRBV19,TGTGCCAGTAGTCGACAGGGCGGCTACACCTTC,CASSRQGGYTF
TRBD1,NA,TRBJ2-7,TRBV7-7,TGTGCCAGCAACTCCAACGGCAGGGGGACCTTCGAAAGCCCTATTTGGAGCGAGCAGTACTTC,CASNSNGRGTFESPIWSEQYF
TRBD1,NA,TRBJ2-7,TRBV6-5,TGTGCCAGCAGTTACGGATCCGGGACAGGGAGAGACGAGCAGTACTTC,CASSYGSGTGRDEQYF
TRBD2,NA,TRBJ2-1,TRBV19,TGTGCCAGTAGTACCCCCGGGACTAGCGACATGTATCAGCAGTTCTTC,CASSTPGTSDMYQQFF
TRBD1,NA,TRBJ1-2,TRBV28,TGTGCCAGCAGTCTAGGACAGGGGGTCCACTACACCTTC,CASSLGQGVHYTF
NA,NA,TRBJ2-2,TRBV5-1,TGCGCCAGCAGCTTGAGGGGTGGCGGGGAGCTGTTTTTT,CASSLRGGGELFF
TRBD1,NA,TRBJ1-1,TRBV6-1,TGTGCCAGCAGAACCGGGACAGGGGGGGCTTTCTTT,CASRTGTGGAFF
TRBD2,NA,TRBJ2-7,TRBV27,TGTGCCAGCAGCTCCCCCGCTAGCGGGGATTCCGAGCAGTACTTC,CASSSPASGDSEQYF
TRBD1,NA,TRBJ2-7,TRBV28,TGTGCCAGCAGGATGGGACAGCCCCCCTACGAGCAGTACTTC,CASRMGQPPYEQYF
TRBD2,once,TRBJ2-7,TRBV27,TGTGCCAGCAGTTTAGTCGGGAGGAGGGCCGGGAGTTCCTACGAGCAGTACTTC,CASSLVGRRAGSSYEQYF
NA,NA,TRBJ2-1,TRBV27,TGTGCCAGCAGTTCGACTAGTGAAGATGAGCAGTTCTTC,CASSSTSEDEQFF
TRBD1,NA,TRBJ2-2,TRBV6-5,TGTGCCAGCAGTTACGGGACAGGGGGCACCGGGGAGCTGTTTTTT,CASSYGTGGTGELFF
TRBD2,NA,TRBJ2-3,TRBV7-2,TGTGCCAGCAGCTTAGGCCCTAGCGGGGCTACGCAGTATTTT,CASSLGPSGATQYF
TRBD2,NA,TRBJ2-7,TRBV6-7,TGTGCCAGCAGCCAGCCCCCGAGACTAGCAGAGAGCTACGAGCAGTACTTC,CASSQPPRLAESYEQYF
TRBD2,NA,TRBJ2-3,TRBV9,TGTGCCAGCAGCGTAGCTCAGGGACTAGCAGTGGATACGCAGTATTTT,CASSVAQGLAVDTQYF
NA,NA,TRBJ2-5,TRBV7-2,TGTGCCAGCAGCTTTCTAGCCCCGCAAGAGACCCAGTACTTC,CASSFLAPQETQYF
TRBD2,NA,TRBJ2-1,TRBV5-1,TGCGCCAGCAGCTTGGGGTGGGGCGGGAGGACCAATGAGCAGTTCTTC,CASSLGWGGRTNEQFF
NA,once,TRBJ1-5,TRBV23-1,TGCGCCAGCAGTCAATCCCAGTGTTATAGCAATCAGCCCCAGCATTTT,CASSQSQCYSNQPQHF
NA,NA,TRBJ2-3,TRBV9,TGTGCCAGCAGCGTAGAAGGGGTACTCACAGATACGCAGTATTTT,CASSVEGVLTDTQYF
NA,NA,TRBJ1-4,TRBV16,TGTGCCAGCAGCCAATCGAACATTAATGAAAAACTGTTTTTT,CASSQSNINEKLFF
NA,NA,TRBJ1-1,TRBV9,TGTGCCAGCAGCGTTGCACCCGGAGGGGCTGAAGCTTTCTTT,CASSVAPGGAEAFF
TRBD2,NA,TRBJ2-5,TRBV9,TGTGCCAGCAGCTCATCATCGGCCGGACTAGCGGGTATAGGAGGTACCCAGTACTTC,CASSSSSAGLAGIGGTQYF
TRBD1,few,TRBJ1-1,TRBV19,TGTGCCAGTAGCACAACAGGGGGGACTGAAGCTTTCTTT,CASSTTGGTEAFF